The 14 T cell receptor beta chains reported below all come from one sample, sequenced in a study of response to subunit inactivated influenza vaccine (dated by TCRdb to 2017 to 2018). Library preparation employed RT-PCR. Sequenced on an Illumina HiSeq 2500. TCRdb trimmed the raw reads at Q25, called clones with MiXCR and kept productive beta chains. Every entry covers one CDR3 protein and lists the most common genes and DNA from its rows. This sample lists some 500,000 distinct CDR3 sequences; 25% were detected once. The top ten constitute around 2% of the sample. The sequenced sample was CD4+ T cells sorted from PBMCs, obtained roughly 5 days after vaccination. Receptor source: a man aged 45 to 65 who received an inactivated influenza vaccine. Donor details come from another sample of the same person, matched by shared clones.

The V gene is TRBV5-1, the J gene TRBJ1-4; D ambiguous. V lost 3 bases, J lost 1 base, and 10 bases lay in between. Germline V lookup: CDR1 SGHRS, CDR2 YFSETQ. The CDR3 loop spans 15 amino acids. The CDR3: CASSSRLGTNEKLFF. CDR3 bases: TGCGCCAGCAGCTCCCGACTTGGAACTAATGAAAAACTGTTTTTT. The variable domain in full, with the rest retrieved from reference TRBV5-1 and TRBJ1-4, is KAGVTQTPRYLIKTRGQQVTLSCSPISGHRSVSWYQQTPGQGLQFLFEYFSETQRNKGNFPGRFSGRQFSNSRSEMNVSTLELGDSALYLCASSSRLGTNEKLFFGSGTQLSVL.

This clonotype was seen only a few times. The chain carries TRBV29-1 and TRBJ1-2; D remains unclear. V was clipped by 2 bases and J by 7 bases, with 17 bases between them. Germline V gene data show CDR1 as SQVTM and CDR2 as ANQGSEA. CDR3 length: 14 amino acids. The CDR3 DNA reads as TGCAGCGTTGAACCCGAGCAGACTCGTGGTGGCTACACCTTC. Its protein product is CSVEPEQTRGGYTF.

V and J are TRBV11-2 and TRBJ2-7, with 7 positions matching TRBD1. The CDR3 is 13 residues long. Germline CDR1 reads SGHAT; CDR2 reads FQNNGV. The J segment lost 6 bases and the V segment lost 5 bases, leaving 7 bases of the junction unmatched. The CDR3 spells CASSLRQGSEQYF. CDR3 nucleotide sequence: TGTGCCAGCAGCCTTAGACAGGGTAGCGAGCAGTACTTC.

This clonotype has a handful of counts. The chain uses TRBV5-1 and TRBJ2-1; 7 bases align to TRBD1. The germline gives CDR1 SGHRS, CDR2 YFSETQ. This CDR3 is 15 amino acids long. With V trimmed by 3 bases and J by 5 bases, 8 bases remained unmatched. The CDR3 sequence is CASSYGTDKDNEQFF. The CDR3 nucleotides are TGCGCCAGCAGCTACGGGACAGACAAAGACAATGAGCAGTTCTTC.

This clonotype has only a few counts. This chain uses TRBV13 with TRBJ1-6; no clear D gene. Trimming removed 6 bases at V and 5 bases at J, with 20 bases between. CDR3 length: 17 amino acids. CDR1 and CDR2 from the germline V gene are PRHDT and FYEKMQ (reference sequence). The CDR3 is CASRLGRLRVNNSPLHF. In nucleotides, the CDR3 is TGTGCCAGCAGACTCGGCCGGCTGCGGGTAAATAATTCACCCCTCCACTTT.

The V call is TRBV12-3 or TRBV12-4, the J call TRBJ2-2; D not certain. V dropped 6 bases and J dropped 2 bases, with 13 bases sitting between them. CDR3 length equals 15 residues. In DNA form, the CDR3 reads TGTGCCAGCAGGAGCACGGCGGAAAACACCGGGGAGCTGTTTTTT. Its protein product is CASRSTAENTGELFF.

This clonotype was counted many times. J is TRBJ1-5 and V is TRBV5-6; D unclear. This CDR3 has 17 amino acids. The germline gives CDR1 SGHDT, CDR2 YYEEEE. V lost 1 base and J 4 bases, leaving 18 bases between the germline ends. This CDR3 reads CASSLWKERVANQPQHF. As DNA, the CDR3 is TGTGCCAGCAGCTTGTGGAAGGAGAGGGTTGCGAATCAGCCCCAGCATTTT.

This clonotype was picked up a small number of times. The V and J genes are TRBV6-1 and TRBJ2-7; the match to TRBD2 covers 8 bases. There are 14 residues in the CDR3. Germline V gene lookup returns CDR1 MNHNS and CDR2 SASEGT. Trimming removed 10 bases from V and 1 base from J; junction bases left unmatched: 9. CDR3 in amino acids: CAIPRTSRSYEQYF. The CDR3 nucleotides read TGTGCCATCCCCCGGACTAGCAGATCCTACGAGCAGTACTTC.

The rearrangement links TRBV5-1 to TRBJ2-2; possible D gene TRBD2, 6 bases. Germline assignment: CDR1 SGHRS and CDR2 YFSETQ. V was trimmed by 5 bases and J by 4 bases, leaving 12 bases between them. CDR3 length equals 14 residues. The CDR3 region is CASRVGRRTGELFF. CDR3 nucleotide sequence: TGCGCCAGCAGAGTAGGGAGGCGCACCGGGGAGCTGTTTTTT.

This clonotype appeared a few times. One end of the junction fails to match germline, which may point to a read error. J is TRBJ1-1 and V is TRBV6-1; D call uncertain. From germline, CDR1 is MNHNS and CDR2 SASEGT. This CDR3 contains 13 residues. CDR3 residues: CASSESGNPEAFF. DNA of the CDR3: TGTGCCAGCAGTGAAAGTGGGAACCCTGAAGCTTTCTTT.

The chain combines TRBV15 with TRBJ2-7; D gene unclear. Germline lookup yields CDR1 LNHNV and CDR2 YYDKDF (reference sequence). The V and J ends lost 3 bases and 4 bases respectively, with 10 bases between them. The CDR3 length is 13 residues. The CDR3 reads CATSSGSRYEQYF. The CDR3 DNA follows: TGTGCCACCAGCAGTGGCTCGAGGTACGAGCAGTACTTC.

The J gene is TRBJ2-1, the V gene TRBV20-1, with 7 bases that match TRBD2. V shed 5 bases, J shed 0 bases, and the junction held 4 bases outside the gene matches. Germline assignment: CDR1 DFQATT and CDR2 SNEGSKA (reference sequence). This CDR3 spans 14 amino acids. In DNA form, the CDR3 reads TGCAGTGCTCAACTAGCGCTCTCCTACAATGAGCAGTTCTTC. It is translated as CSAQLALSYNEQFF.

In its sample, this clonotype was seen once. V usage is TRBV2 and J usage is TRBJ2-2; perhaps TRBD1 as D (6 bases). Trimming pared 6 bases from V and 4 bases from J, leaving 12 bases between. This CDR3 is built from 14 residues. Germline V gene sequence: CDR1 SNHLY, CDR2 FYNNEI. The CDR3 DNA reads as TGTGCCAGCAGCGGACAGACGAGCACCGGGGAGCTGTTTTTT. Encoded protein: CASSGQTSTGELFF.

The chain employs TRBV3-1 and TRBJ2-1; possible D gene TRBD2, 6 bases. Germline V gene lookup returns CDR1 LGHDT and CDR2 YNNKEL (reference sequence). The CDR3 spans 17 residues. V lost 2 bases, J lost 6 bases, and 20 bases lay in between. CDR3 loop: CASSQPPFLAGSNEQFF. CDR3 sequence (DNA): TGTGCCAGCAGCCAACCCCCATTCCTGGCGGGGAGCAATGAGCAGTTCTTC.